This TCR beta chain was found in a study of OX40 agonist ivuxolimab in advanced cancers. Background on the whole study: Ivuxolimab was a fully human IgG2 agonistic monoclonal antibody targeting the costimulatory receptor OX40 (CD134). The monotherapy dose-escalation portion (N of about 50 patients) of the phase I ivuxolimab trial is reported in the paper. The purpose of peripheral TCRbeta sequencing was to test whether ivuxolimab changed TCR sequence diversity and led to clonal T-cell expansion. Intravenous ivuxolimab was administered to patients every 2 weeks at six dose levels: 0.01, 0.1, 0.3, 1.5, 3 and 10 mg/kg. Three dose-escalation patients achieved partial responses, one with hepatocellular carcinoma and two with cutaneous melanoma. The dose-escalation cohort was about 87% male with a mean age of about 60 years, ranging from roughly 20 to 80. Patients were allowed to have had prior anti-PD-1, anti-PD-L1 or anti-CTLA-4 therapy, and around two fifths of the dose-escalation patients had been treated with checkpoint inhibitors. Among the roughly 52 dose-escalation patients, 19 had hepatocellular carcinoma, 15 or so melanoma, 9 renal cell carcinoma and 9 head and neck cancer. General findings and caveats noted by the study authors: Low levels of normalized T-cell clonal expansion were also shown by some nonresponding patients. In the 0.1-3.0 mg/kg groups, partial responders were among the patients with the lowest normalized peripheral clonal expansion, particularly in CD8+ T cells. After ivuxolimab, expanded clones were on average more numerous among CD8+ T cells than among CD4+ T cells. At doses from 0.1 to 3.0 mg/kg, clonal expansion was seen in both CD4+ and CD8+ blood T cells between baseline and week 6. Antigen specificity was not determined for the clonally expanded peripheral T cells.

The CDR3 spans 21 residues, from the cysteine through the phenylalanine. Here the CDR3 DNA is all that survives: 63 bases in frame from base 1. V is reduced by 4 bases and J by 0 bases, leaving a spacing of 31 bases between them. Taken from the germline V gene (reference sequence), the CDR1 and CDR2 loops are LNHDA and SQIVND. For sequencing of the TCRbeta CDR3 region, genomic DNA was extracted from the sorted cells. The immunoSEQ Assay was used to sequence the TCRbeta CDR3 regions. TCRdb retrieved this table from immuneACCESS and kept in-frame rearrangements only. Not all clones are present; in checked studies, unresolved V genes account for under half, and no reason is known for the remainder. Counted in this sample were about 65,000 clones; around 86% of them appeared once. About 0.37% of the sample belongs to the ten largest clones. Regarding this clone: Its antigen is still unknown. No base quality information exists; no much larger clone differs at one position.

Patients with a history of autoimmune disease or receiving systemic immunosuppression were excluded from the trial. Peripheral blood for TCR sequencing was drawn from every dose cohort at baseline, at cycle 4 day 1 and at cycle 7 day 1. Samples were obtained from an open-label, multicenter, first-in-human phase I dose-escalation trial of ivuxolimab. The trial enrolled adults with locally advanced or metastatic head and neck squamous cell, hepatocellular, melanoma or renal cell carcinoma. Before TCR sequencing, CD4+ T cells and CD8+ T cells were sorted from peripheral blood as separate populations. Specimen: CD4+ or CD8+ T cells sorted from blood, collected in a trial of the OX40 agonist ivuxolimab. This chain joins TRBV19 to TRBJ2-7; a confident D gene designation cannot be given. The sequence derives from an adult with an advanced solid tumor such as melanoma, head and neck, liver or kidney cancer. The DNA sequence follows: TGTGCCAGTAGTAGGCCGCTCCGATTCGACAAATTCACCTCCACCTCCTACGAGCAGTACTTC. Translated, this gives CASSRPLRFDKFTSTSYEQYF. The CDR3, completed at both ends by the reference TRBV19 and TRBJ2-7 genes, gives the full variable domain DGGITQSPKYLFRKEGQNVTLSCEQNLNHDAMYWYRQDPGQGLRLIYYSQIVNDFQKGDIAEGYSVSREKKESFPLTVTSAQKNPTAFYLCASSRPLRFDKFTSTSYEQYFGPGTRLTVT.